This TCR beta chain was documented in a study of a mutant IDH1 vaccine in newly diagnosed glioma. Study summary: Prior therapy was radiotherapy, temozolomide, or both; most received both. The timing of visit V12 was week 35, and that of visit V13 was week 47.

The table came from immunoSEQ multiplex PCR; TCRdb's copy has only in-frame clones and leaves some out. This sample has almost 25,000 clones, with about four fifths found just once. This CDR3 is built from 11 residues. The V end lost 2 bases, the J end lost 4 bases, and 3 bases lay between the germline ends. CDR1 and CDR2 from the germline V gene are SNHLY and FYNNEI. As regards this clone: Its antigen remains unknown.

As to time point: week 47, end of study. Each dose delivered 300 ug of mutant IDH1 20-mer peptide subcutaneously with imiquimod. Eight vaccinations were given in weeks 1, 3, 5, 7, 11, 15, 19 and 23. New WHO grade 3 or 4 IDH1-mutant, ATRX-lost astrocytomas were present in all donors. The starting material was PBMCs, obtained from a glioma patient whose treatment included an IDH1 peptide vaccine. This receptor was obtained from a man aged 35 to 55 with glioma. Some clones in this sample may be carry-over from other donors' samples. This chain connects TRBV2 to TRBJ2-7, with no clear D. The CDR3 is CASSELYEQYF. The CDR3, as DNA: TGTGCCAGCAGTGAACTGTACGAGCAGTACTTC.